This T cell receptor beta chain derives from a study of chemoradiotherapy in HPV16-positive cancers. Study overall: Candidate HPV-specific T-cell clones and common TCR motifs came from functional assays in a couple of HPV16-positive patients.

Comment on this clone: Its antigen is not known.

Germline V gene data show CDR1 as LNHNV and CDR2 as YYDKDF (reference sequence). Trimming pared 3 bases from V and 12 bases from J, leaving 27 bases between. This CDR3 has 18 amino acids. Overall study findings and caveats: In HPV16-positive patients, HPV-responsive T-cell expansion tracked better recurrence-free survival.

Profiled with immunoSEQ multiplex PCR; TCRdb holds only in-frame clones, not every one. The sample contains tens of thousands of clones, around 84% of which appear only once. Sequences were derived from blood, sampled from a patient who underwent chemoradiotherapy. The chain recombines TRBV15 with TRBJ1-6; D is unresolved. This TCR was recovered from a human donor with HPV-associated anogenital cancer. The DNA for the CDR3 is TGTGCCACCAGCAGCCCCCCACTGAAATCCCTGGGGAGTGGACCCCTCCACTTT. Amino acids: CATSSPPLKSLGSGPLHF.